The rows below give T cell receptor beta chains drawn from one sample of a study of identical twins. TCRdb ran MiXCR on the 5' RACE reads and lists one entry per CDR3 protein. The sample holds about 890,000 distinct CDR3 sequences; over 9% are singletons and the top ten take around 1.6%. These same records also appear under a second study, on yellow fever vaccine responses in identical twins.

The source material was PBMCs. The receptor source for this set is a woman aged 18-29 years in good health. The CDR3 runs from the conserved cysteine through the conserved F or W. The order of the fields is clone size, D gene, V gene, J gene, CDR3 protein, CDR3 DNA. The D gene is left open where the match is weak. The size field is filled for only some rows; it gives once, few, many or a size class.

-	-	TRBV20-1	TRBJ1-1	CSALGLYTEAFF	TGCAGTGCCCTCGGCCTTTACACTGAAGCTTTCTTT
-	-	TRBV4-1	TRBJ1-2	CASSQDSNGFNGYTF	TGCGCCAGCAGCCAAGATTCTAACGGCTTCAACGGCTACACCTTC
-	-	TRBV27	TRBJ2-7	CASSLLRQGGYEQYF	TGTGCCAGCAGTCTCCTCAGACAGGGAGGGTACGAGCAGTACTTC
many	-	TRBV12-3/TRBV12-4	TRBJ2-3	CASSLVPAGNTDTQYF	TGTGCCAGCAGTTTAGTGCCAGCGGGTAACACAGATACGCAGTATTTT
-	-	TRBV9	TRBJ2-5	CASSVAGTEKETQYF	TGTGCCAGCAGCGTAGCCGGGACCGAAAAAGAGACCCAGTACTTC
-	-	TRBV2	TRBJ1-5	CASSVQGFNQPQHF	TGTGCCAGCAGTGTTCAGGGCTTCAATCAGCCCCAGCATTTT
-	TRBD2	TRBV10-3	TRBJ2-1	CAISEFSGRAYTYNEQFF	TGTGCCATCAGTGAATTCAGCGGGAGGGCCTATACCTACAATGAGCAGTTCTTC
many	-	TRBV29-1	TRBJ2-5	CSILPQGETQYF	TGCAGCATCCTCCCCCAAGGAGAGACCCAGTACTTC
few	-	TRBV5-5	TRBJ1-4	CASSIGAGRLFNEKLFF	TGTGCCAGCAGCATAGGGGCGGGCAGGCTCTTTAATGAAAAACTGTTTTTT
-	TRBD2	TRBV19	TRBJ2-1	CASIPSGSSYNEQFF	TGTGCCAGTATCCCTAGCGGGAGCTCCTACAATGAGCAGTTCTTC
few	TRBD1	TRBV6-1	TRBJ2-2	CATRQGAGTGELFF	TGTGCCACCCGACAGGGGGCAGGCACCGGGGAGCTGTTTTTT